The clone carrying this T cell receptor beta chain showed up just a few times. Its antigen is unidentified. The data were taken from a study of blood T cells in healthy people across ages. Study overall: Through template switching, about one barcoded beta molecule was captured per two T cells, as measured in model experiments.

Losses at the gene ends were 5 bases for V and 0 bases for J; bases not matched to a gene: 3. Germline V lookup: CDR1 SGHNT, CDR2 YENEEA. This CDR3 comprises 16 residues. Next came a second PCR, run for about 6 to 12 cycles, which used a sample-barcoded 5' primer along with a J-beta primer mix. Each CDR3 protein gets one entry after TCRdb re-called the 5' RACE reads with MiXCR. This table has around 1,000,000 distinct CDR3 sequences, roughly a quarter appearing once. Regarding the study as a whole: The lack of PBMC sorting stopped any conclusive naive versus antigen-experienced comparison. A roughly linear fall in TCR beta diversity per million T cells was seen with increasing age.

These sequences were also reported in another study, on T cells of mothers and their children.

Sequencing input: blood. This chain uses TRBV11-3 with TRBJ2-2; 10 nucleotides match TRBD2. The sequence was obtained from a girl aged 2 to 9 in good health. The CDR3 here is CASSGTSATNTGELFF. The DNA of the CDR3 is TGTGCCAGCAGCGGGACTAGCGCAACGAACACCGGGGAGCTGTTTTTT.